The next 29 T cell receptor beta chains were all read from a single sample in a study of blood T cell repertoires in COVID-19. The method was immunoSEQ multiplex PCR; TCRdb's version includes in-frame clones alone and lacks a portion of them. The sample lists about 240,000 clones; around 88% were seen once. Sequencing was carried out using PBMCs or T cells enriched from blood (not recorded which). These receptors originate from a woman in her twenties or thirties who had recovered from COVID-19.

This chain joins TRBV19 and TRBJ1-1; TRBD1 agrees at 7 bases. Trimming at V came to 2 bases and at J to 0 bases, leaving 3 bases not matched to a gene. The CDR3 contains 15 residues. Germline V CDR1 and CDR2: LNHDA, SQIVND (reference sequence). CDR3: CASSIPDRLNTEAFF. The CDR3 DNA reads TGTGCCAGTAGTATACCGGACAGGTTGAACACTGAAGCTTTCTTT.

The gene calls are TRBV7-9 and TRBJ1-2, with TRBD1 matching over 10 bases. This CDR3 comprises 15 residues. Germline CDR1 is SEHNR and CDR2 is FQNEAQ (reference sequence). Germline trimming cut 3 bases from V and 2 bases from J; bases unmatched to any gene: 3. In nucleotides, the CDR3 is TGTGCCAGCAGCTTCCAGGGACAGGGGAACTATGGCTACACCTTC. Translated: CASSFQGQGNYGYTF.

This clone was counted a single time. This chain links TRBV5-1 with TRBJ2-5; a possible D gene is TRBD1 (6 bases). V shed 1 base and J shed 4 bases, with 14 bases lying between them. The germline V gene has CDR1 SGHRS and CDR2 YFSETQ. CDR3 size: 15 residues. CDR3 DNA sequence: TGCGCCAGCAGCTTGTCGGGCTTAGGGGGAGAGACCCAGTACTTC. It specifies CASSLSGLGGETQYF.

The chain uses TRBV19 and TRBJ2-3; D may be TRBD2 (7 bases). Trimming shortened V by 9 bases and J by 6 bases, and 16 bases separated the two germline ends. Germline loops: CDR1 LNHDA, CDR2 SQIVND (reference sequence). The CDR3 is made up of 13 amino acids. In DNA, the CDR3 is TGTGCCAGCGGACCGGCGGGGGCCGATACGCAGTATTTT. This encodes CASGPAGADTQYF.

V usage is TRBV18 and J usage is TRBJ2-2, with D unresolved. The V and J ends lost 3 bases and 3 bases respectively, with 14 bases between them. The CDR3 loop spans 16 amino acids. CDR1 and CDR2 (germline): KGHSH, LQKENI. The CDR3 DNA reads as TGTGCCAGCTCACCTACTCTACTTTCCGACACCGGGGAGCTGTTTTTT. Its protein product is CASSPTLLSDTGELFF.

The chain recombines TRBV11-2 with TRBJ2-6; possibly TRBD2 for D (6 bases). CDR3 size: 14 residues. The V gene's germline CDR1 is SGHAT and CDR2 FQNNGV. V was shortened by 2 bases and J by 10 bases, with 12 bases between the two germline ends. For the CDR3, the DNA is TGTGCCAGCAGCTTATCGGGGAGGCAGAACGTCCTGACTTTC. It is translated as CASSLSGRQNVLTF.

This chain links TRBV11-2 with TRBJ2-5; D possibly corresponds to TRBD2 (5 bases). From germline, CDR1 is SGHAT and CDR2 FQNNGV. The CDR3 has 12 amino acids. V was shortened by 5 bases and J by 5 bases, with 9 bases between the two germline ends. The CDR3 loop reads CASSRGPETQYF. In nucleotides, the CDR3 is TGTGCCAGCAGCCGGGGTCCGGAGACCCAGTACTTC.

The V gene is TRBV5-1, the J gene TRBJ2-1; 13 bases are a match to TRBD2. V trimming: 4 bases; J trimming: 3 bases; junction bases outside the gene matches: 7. The CDR3 covers 17 residues. From germline, CDR1 is SGHRS and CDR2 YFSETQ. CDR3 coding DNA: TGCGCCAGCAGCCGGACTAGCGGGAGAGTATACTACAATGAGCAGTTCTTC. Its protein is CASSRTSGRVYYNEQFF.

The V and J genes are TRBV13 and TRBJ2-5; 11 nucleotides line up with TRBD2. The V gene's germline CDR1 is PRHDT and CDR2 FYEKMQ (reference sequence). V lost 0 bases to trimming and J lost 5 bases; unmatched junction nucleotides: 5. The CDR3 is made up of 16 amino acids. The CDR3 region has the DNA TGTGCCAGCAGCTTAGGACTAGCGGGAGAGATGGAGACCCAGTACTTC. This sequence encodes CASSLGLAGEMETQYF. The full variable domain, with the rest looked up from reference TRBV13 and TRBJ2-5, is AAGVIQSPRHLIKEKRETATLKCYPIPRHDTVYWYQQGPGQDPQFLISFYEKMQSDKGSIPDRFSAQQFSDYHSELNMSSLELGDSALYFCASSLGLAGEMETQYFGPGTRLLVL.

This chain joins TRBV5-1 and TRBJ2-5; TRBD1 matches 7 bases. CDR3 length equals 15 residues. V was pared by 4 bases and J by 4 bases, with 10 bases of the junction left unmatched. Per the germline V gene, CDR1 is SGHRS and CDR2 is YFSETQ. The CDR3 bases are TGCGCCAGCAGCGTGGATAACGACAGGGTAGAGACCCAGTACTTC. Translating gives CASSVDNDRVETQYF.

V gene TRBV4-2 combines with J gene TRBJ2-5, with D possibly being TRBD1 (5 bases). Judging by the DNA end, TRBJ2-7 fits better; the J call may be wrong. The V gene's germline CDR1 is LGHNA and CDR2 YNFKEQ. The CDR3 is 15 amino acids. The CDR3 coding sequence is TGTGCCAGCAGCCGCGCCAGGGCGAGGTCCTACGAGCAGTACTTC. As protein: CASSRARARSYEQYF.

This rearrangement joins TRBV28 to TRBJ1-6, with TRBD1 matching 7 bases. V was clipped by 5 bases and J by 5 bases; unmatched bases: 6. CDR1 and CDR2 from the germline V gene are MDHEN and SYDVKM. The CDR3 is 15 amino acids. This CDR3 reads CASSPVDRDNSPLHF. CDR3 nucleotide sequence: TGTGCCAGCAGTCCGGTTGACAGGGATAATTCACCCCTCCACTTT.

J is TRBJ2-1 and V is TRBV10-3; 13 nucleotides align to TRBD2. The CDR3 consists of 13 residues. The V segment lost 11 bases and the J segment 6 bases; nucleotides outside the gene matches: 4. Germline V gene data show CDR1 as ENHRY and CDR2 as SYGVKD. The CDR3 sequence is CAAGLAGANEQFF. The CDR3 nucleotides are TGTGCCGCCGGACTAGCGGGAGCCAATGAGCAGTTCTTC.

This clone is a singleton in its sample. This chain connects TRBV5-1 to TRBJ2-1, with 10 positions matching TRBD2. The V and J ends lost 3 bases and 6 bases, in that order; junction bases with no gene match: 6. Germline CDR1 is SGHRS and CDR2 is YFSETQ. The CDR3 is 15 residues long. The CDR3 here is CASSYGLAETNEQFF. The CDR3, as DNA: TGCGCCAGCAGCTACGGACTAGCGGAGACCAATGAGCAGTTCTTC.

This chain connects TRBV11-3 to TRBJ2-1; TRBD2 is a possible D gene (6 bases). The CDR3 runs 16 residues. V was trimmed by 2 bases and J by 4 bases, leaving 15 bases between them. The germline V gene encodes CDR1 SGHNT and CDR2 YENEEA. The CDR3 nucleotides are TGTGCCAGCAGCTTAACGGCGGGACGGCAATACAATGAGCAGTTCTTC. It translates to CASSLTAGRQYNEQFF.

The V call is TRBV11-2, the J call TRBJ1-1; no reliable D call. The CDR3 sequence is 15 residues long. Germline assignment: CDR1 SGHAT and CDR2 FQNNGV. Trimming cost V 4 bases and J 0 bases, with 12 bases left between them. CDR3 nucleotides: TGTGCCAGCAGCTCGTCTGGGAGTATGAACACTGAAGCTTTCTTT. Protein: CASSSSGSMNTEAFF.

V and J are TRBV18 and TRBJ1-2; no clear D. Germline CDR1 is KGHSH and CDR2 is LQKENI. This CDR3 is 13 amino acids long. V lost 3 bases and J lost 6, with 11 bases in between. The CDR3 DNA reads as TGTGCCAGCTCACCGCAGGCAATTGATGGCTACACCTTC. Its translation: CASSPQAIDGYTF.

Written as DNA, the CDR3 is TGCAGCGTTGAATCGGTTCGGGACAGGGATGAAAAACTGTTTTTT. Its protein is CSVESVRDRDEKLFF. The rearrangement links TRBV29-1 to TRBJ1-4, with 9 bases lining up with TRBD1. Germline loops: CDR1 SQVTM, CDR2 ANQGSEA. CDR3 length: 15 amino acids. V shed 2 bases and J 6 bases; nucleotides not matched to a gene: 7.

The V and J genes are TRBV19 and TRBJ2-1, with 9 bases that match TRBD1. Germline CDR1 LNHDA, CDR2 SQIVND (reference sequence). The trim removed 3 bases at V and 4 bases at J, leaving 4 bases unmatched. CDR3 length equals 15 residues. The CDR3 loop reads CASSMGQGSYNEQFF. In nucleotides, the CDR3 is TGTGCCAGTAGTATGGGACAGGGATCTTACAATGAGCAGTTCTTC.

The chain links TRBV6-1 to TRBJ1-4, with TRBD1 matching 7 bases. CDR1 is MNHNS and CDR2 is SASEGT in the germline V gene. CDR3 length: 15 amino acids. The J segment lost 4 bases and the V segment lost 3 bases, leaving 5 bases of the junction unmatched. DNA of the CDR3: TGTGCCAGCAGTGACATAGGGACAGTTAATGAAAAACTGTTTTTT. It translates to CASSDIGTVNEKLFF.

The chain links TRBV5-1 to TRBJ2-2; 10 bases match TRBD1. V shed 2 bases and J 7 bases; nucleotides not matched to a gene: 8. CDR1 and CDR2 from the germline V gene are SGHRS and YFSETQ. CDR3 length equals 16 residues. The CDR3 DNA is TGCGCCAGCAGCTTCGGGACAGGGGCGAGTCGCGGGGAGCTGTTTTTT. Translated: CASSFGTGASRGELFF.

The genes are TRBV12-3 or TRBV12-4 and TRBJ2-5, with D possibly being TRBD1 (6 bases). The CDR3 sequence is 13 residues long. V lost 5 bases and J 7 bases, leaving 14 bases between the germline ends. The CDR3 sequence: CASSQTDRATQYF. DNA for the CDR3: TGTGCCAGCAGTCAAACGGACAGAGCGACCCAGTACTTC.

The rearrangement links TRBV2 to TRBJ2-7; D might be TRBD2 (6 bases). The germline V gene encodes CDR1 SNHLY and CDR2 FYNNEI. The CDR3 has 12 amino acids. V dropped 7 bases and J dropped 6 bases, with 13 bases sitting between them. CDR3 nucleotide sequence: TGTGCCAGCAAGGAGGGGTCGGCCGAGCAGTACTTC. This encodes CASKEGSAEQYF. The full variable domain, with the rest looked up from reference TRBV2 and TRBJ2-7, is EPEVTQTPSHQVTQMGQEVILRCVPISNHLYFYWYRQILGQKVEFLVSFYNNEISEKSEIFDDQFSVERPDGSNFTLKIRSTKLEDSAMYFCASKEGSAEQYFGPGTRLTVT.

The chain combines TRBV9 with TRBJ2-5, with 7 bases matching TRBD1. Germline trimming cut 2 bases from V and 2 bases from J; bases unmatched to any gene: 9. Germline CDR1 reads SGDLS; CDR2 reads YYNGEE. The CDR3 is 16 residues long. CDR3 region: CASSVGTVDGQETQYF. DNA for the CDR3: TGTGCCAGCAGCGTGGGGACAGTGGATGGGCAAGAGACCCAGTACTTC.

V gene TRBV25-1 combines with J gene TRBJ1-4, with a tentative D call TRBD1 (5 bases). The CDR3 covers 15 residues. V was pared by 1 base and J by 6 bases, with 12 bases between. CDR1 is MGHDK, CDR2 SYGVNS, per germline. The CDR3 loop reads CASSEFERGYEKLFF. The CDR3 nucleotides read TGTGCCAGCAGTGAATTTGAAAGGGGCTATGAAAAACTGTTTTTT.

This rearrangement joins TRBV5-1 to TRBJ2-2; 8 bases match TRBD2. V dropped 3 bases and J dropped 4; count of bases not matched to a gene: 11. The germline V gene encodes CDR1 SGHRS and CDR2 YFSETQ. The CDR3 totals 17 residues. CDR3 amino acids: CASSSSISGTSTGELFF. CDR3 DNA sequence: TGCGCCAGCAGCTCCTCTATTAGCGGGACCTCCACCGGGGAGCTGTTTTTT.

The sample holds many counts of this clone. The gene calls are TRBV28 and TRBJ1-1; D possibly corresponds to TRBD1 (5 bases). Germline CDR1 MDHEN, CDR2 SYDVKM. Trimming took off 3 bases at V and 9 bases at J, with 5 bases between the two ends. The CDR3 has 10 residues. The CDR3 is CASSLDKAFF. The CDR3 DNA is TGTGCCAGCAGTTTGGACAAAGCTTTCTTT.

This clone was observed once. The rearrangement uses TRBV13 and TRBJ2-1; the D gene is possibly TRBD1 (6 bases). The CDR3 totals 14 residues. The germline V and J ends were trimmed by 1 base and 8 bases, with 12 bases remaining between them. The germline gives CDR1 PRHDT, CDR2 FYEKMQ (reference sequence). The CDR3 spells CASSLDREGDEQFF. The CDR3 DNA is TGTGCCAGCAGCTTAGACAGGGAAGGCGATGAGCAGTTCTTC.

The chain links TRBV6-2 or TRBV6-3 to TRBJ1-4; D unclear. CDR1 MNHEY and CDR2 SVGEGT come from the germline V gene. This CDR3 is 11 amino acids long. Trimming cost V 5 bases and J 9 bases, with 7 bases left between them. The CDR3 DNA reads TGTGCCAGCAGTCGACAAAAAAAACTGTTTTTT. It codes for CASSRQKKLFF.